The source of this T cell receptor (beta chain) is a study of CD8+ T cells in alopecia areata. The study, taken as a whole, reports: Persistence in scalp and blood during tofacitinib was observed for many expanded lesional clones. Clonality was higher in lesional than normal scalp, especially in alopecia totalis/universalis.

This clone occurred a few times. Its specificity is unknown. The treatment was: oral pan-JAK inhibitor, 5-10 mg twice daily. cDNA serving as the sequencing template came from extracted, reverse transcribed RNA. TCRdb keeps only in-frame clones here, not all; method: immunoSEQ multiplex PCR. This sample has about 290,000 clones; 55% to 70% occur once, and the top ten carry more than 1.5%. V was clipped by 3 bases and J by 4 bases; unmatched bases: 7. Germline CDR1 and CDR2: MDHEN and SYDVKM. The CDR3 consists of 16 residues. The clonotype originates from a human donor with alopecia areata. The chain uses TRBV28 and TRBJ2-2; the match to TRBD1 covers 8 bases. The sequencing here drew on CD4+ T cells sorted from blood, taken at week 24, from a patient treated with tofacitinib. CDR3 region: CASSFQTGVLTGELFF. CDR3 sequence (DNA): TGTGCCAGCAGTTTCCAGACAGGGGTTCTCACCGGGGAGCTGTTTTTT.